These 3 T cell receptor beta chains came from one sample sequenced in a study of control samples from healthy donors and cancer patients. Sequencing used immunoSEQ multiplex PCR; TCRdb keeps in-frame clones, though not all of them. The sample includes approximately 100,000 clones, roughly 78% of them seen just once. Sample: blood. The receptors stem from a man between 60 and 70 years old in good health.

The V gene is TRBV7-8, the J gene TRBJ2-7; TRBD2 agrees at 8 bases. The CDR3 has 15 amino acids. J lost 4 bases, V lost 5 bases, and 10 bases had no gene match. From germline, CDR1 is SGHVS and CDR2 FQNEAQ. CDR3 loop: CASSLRVSGAYEQYF. The CDR3, as DNA: TGTGCCAGCAGCCTCCGGGTTAGCGGGGCGTACGAGCAGTACTTC. Full variable domain (missing parts from reference TRBV7-8 and TRBJ2-7): GAGVSQSPRYKVAKRGQDVALRCDPISGHVSLFWYQQALGQGPEFLTYFQNEAQLDKSGLPSDRFFAERPEGSVSTLKIQRTQQEDSAVYLCASSLRVSGAYEQYFGPGTRLTVT.

The rearrangement uses TRBV18 and TRBJ2-7, with 8 positions matching TRBD1. J gave up 5 bases and V 4 bases, and 7 bases lay outside the gene matches. Germline values: CDR1 KGHSH, CDR2 LQKENI. The CDR3 totals 14 residues. CDR3 bases: TGTGCCAGCTCACGAGAGACAGGGGCTGACGAGCAGTACTTC. Amino acid sequence: CASSRETGADEQYF.

The chain links TRBV6-6 to TRBJ2-3, with D unresolved. The CDR3 runs to 16 residues. Germline CDR1 and CDR2: MNHNY and SVGAGI (reference sequence). V was trimmed by 2 bases and J by 1 base, leaving 13 bases between them. CDR3 loop: CASSYVVSWGTDTQYF. CDR3 in DNA: TGTGCCAGCAGTTACGTCGTTAGTTGGGGCACAGATACGCAGTATTTT.